This T cell receptor (beta chain) comes out of a study of shared clonotypes between healthy human individuals. Donors comprised only Caucasian adults living in Nashville, Tennessee. Samples underwent the assay at deep level. Authors' methods: Owing to the provision of junction-only sequences devoid of quality scores by immunoSEQ, filtering differed. The protocol was immunoSEQ multiplex PCR, while the TCRdb copy is restricted to in-frame clones and leaves out a portion. V and J calls and clone size follow that table, whereas D and trimming were derived from the DNA. The table shows fewer than 2.5 million clones, with over 85% occurring only once. Trimming removed 3 bases at V and 1 base at J, with 12 bases between. CDR1 and CDR2 (germline): LGHNA, YNFKEQ. The CDR3 is 16 amino acids.

This receptor was obtained from a man aged 18 to 29 in good health. Some clones in this sample may be carry-over from other donors' samples. The sample was naive CD4+ T cells from PBMCs. Subset given: CD45RA+ positively selected. The chain joins TRBV4-2 to TRBJ2-2; D remains ambiguous. The CDR3 DNA follows: TGTGCCAGCAGCCAGATGGGATCCCAGAACACCGGGGAGCTGTTTTTT. Protein: CASSQMGSQNTGELFF.